Listed here are 5 T cell receptor beta chains from one sample, sequenced in a study of T cells in Graves' hyperthyroidism and ophthalmopathy. Regions amplified from RNA transcripts were the TCR beta CDR3 regions. In the first-round RT-PCR of the TCR CDR3, the HTBI primer set was used. In TCRdb, the multiplex PCR reads were re-called with MiXCR into one record per CDR3 protein. Among 600,000 to 900,000 distinct CDR3 sequences listed, over 15% were seen once. Sequencing was carried out using blood. The receptors here all came from a man aged 18 to 29 with Graves' hyperthyroidism.

The table lists this clonotype with a few counts. The CDR3 sequence is CASQRGGRRSYEQYF. The CDR3 DNA follows: TGTGCCAGCCAAAGAGGCGGGAGGCGCTCCTACGAGCAGTACTTC. The chain recombines TRBV7-2 with TRBJ2-7; 8 nucleotides match TRBD2. After removal of 8 bases from V and 0 bases from J, the junction contained 9 bases not matched to a gene. CDR1 is SGHTA, CDR2 FQGNSA, per germline. The CDR3 totals 15 residues.

The J gene is TRBJ2-1, the V gene TRBV19; D unclear. The CDR3 sequence is 13 residues long. V was trimmed by 2 bases and J by 7 bases, leaving 9 bases between them. CDR1 and CDR2 (germline): LNHDA, SQIVND (reference sequence). The CDR3 region has the DNA TGTGCCAGTAGTATAACGTACGTGAATGAGCAGTTCTTC. It specifies CASSITYVNEQFF.

The V gene is TRBV29-1, the J gene TRBJ1-1; D is undetermined. Trimming removed 3 bases from V and 4 bases from J, with 15 bases in between. Germline V gene data show CDR1 as SQVTM and CDR2 as ANQGSEA. The CDR3 is made up of 14 amino acids. The CDR3 sequence is CSVEGGGGGTEAFF. DNA for the CDR3: TGCAGCGTTGAGGGCGGAGGAGGTGGCACTGAAGCTTTCTTT.

This clonotype was detected a few times. Given a much more abundant clone one base away, this may be a read error. The V gene is TRBV11-2, the J gene TRBJ2-1; 7 bases are a match to TRBD2. CDR3 length: 17 residues. Germline CDR1 SGHAT, CDR2 FQNNGV. CDR3 residues: CASSYGAWRENYNERFF. In nucleotides, the CDR3 is TGTGCCAGCAGCTATGGGGCCTGGCGGGAGAACTACAATGAGCGGTTCTTC.

There are many counts of this clonotype. The chain combines TRBV12-3 or TRBV12-4 with TRBJ2-3, with D maybe TRBD2 (6 bases). This CDR3 contains 15 residues. V gave up 5 bases and J gave up 4 bases, with 16 bases separating them. The CDR3 sequence is CASSLSGWGADTQYF. CDR3 DNA: TGTGCCAGCAGTCTGTCAGGGTGGGGGGCAGATACGCAGTATTTT.